These 5 T cell receptor beta chains were sequenced from one sample in a study of Ad26.COV2.S vaccination and SARS-CoV-2 variants. TCRdb keeps only in-frame clones here, not all; method: immunoSEQ multiplex PCR. In the table there are about 400,000 clones, roughly 90% of which are singletons. This sample's treatment: about 20 received Ad26.COV2.S at low or high dose, single or two shots; about 5 received placebo; per-sample allocation not given. The study sampled participants on day 63 after the first vaccine or placebo injection. The material was peripheral blood, obtained in a trial of Ad26.COV2.S vaccine versus placebo. The receptors stem from a person between 18 and 59 years old who received the Ad26.COV2.S COVID-19 vaccine or a placebo.

The rearrangement uses TRBV5-8 and TRBJ1-6; no reliable D call. The germline V gene encodes CDR1 SGHTS and CDR2 YDEGEE. V shed 2 bases and J shed 2 bases, with 5 bases lying between them. The CDR3 extends over 14 amino acids. The CDR3 bases are TGTGCCAGCAGCTTTCTCACCTATAATTCACCCCTCCACTTT. Residues: CASSFLTYNSPLHF. Full variable domain (missing parts from reference TRBV5-8 and TRBJ1-6): EAGVTQSPTHLIKTRGQQATLRCSPISGHTSVYWYQQALGLGLQFLLWYDEGEERNRGNFPPRFSGRQFPNYSSELNVNALELEDSALYLCASSFLTYNSPLHFGNGTRLTVT.

The rearrangement links TRBV5-5 to TRBJ2-6; D is unclear. The CDR3 length is 18 residues. The germline V gene has CDR1 SGHKS and CDR2 YYEKEE (reference sequence). V shed 2 bases and J shed 0 bases, with 15 bases lying between them. The DNA of the CDR3 is TGTGCCAGCAGCTTCCGGCAGGACCAACCCTCTGGGGCCAACGTCCTGACTTTC. Translation: CASSFRQDQPSGANVLTF.

The chain couples TRBV5-6 to TRBJ2-7; TRBD2 matches 8 bases. Germline V CDR1 and CDR2: SGHDT, YYEEEE. The CDR3 runs to 13 residues. Trimming took 10 bases from V and 13 from J; bases not matched to a gene: 19. The chain's CDR3 is CACGITGGGLAYF. The DNA of the CDR3 is TGTGCCTGCGGTATTACGGGCGGGGGGCTAGCATACTTC. Variable domain in full (rest from reference TRBV5-6 and TRBJ2-7): DAGVTQSPTHLIKTRGQQVTLRCSPKSGHDTVSWYQQALGQGPQFIFQYYEEEERQRGNFPDRFSGHQFPNYSSELNVNALLLGDSALYLCACGITGGGLAYFGPGTRLTVT.

Concerning this clone itself: One end of the junction varies from germline; a read error may be responsible. This rearrangement joins TRBV10-3 to TRBJ2-5; 7 bases are a match to TRBD1. Per germline, CDR1 ENHRY and CDR2 SYGVKD. This CDR3 is built from 15 residues. CDR3 in amino acids: CAISEEGAAQEPQYF. CDR3 sequence (DNA): TGTGCCATCAGTGAGGAGGGGGCAGCCCAAGAGCCCCAGTACTTC.

Worth noting for this clone: Mismatch with germline at one junction end may stem from a read error. V is TRBV27 and J is TRBJ2-7; 10 bases fit TRBD2. CDR3 size: 14 residues. CDR1 MNHEY and CDR2 SMNVEV come from the germline V gene (reference sequence). The chain's CDR3 is CASSLSSGGHEQYF. CDR3 coding DNA: TGTGCCAGCAGTCTATCTAGCGGGGGCCACGAGCAGTACTTC.